This record covers a single TCR beta chain. Its target is not known. Generated by immunoSEQ multiplex PCR, the TCRdb table keeps only in-frame clones and is missing some. The table shows about 47,000 clones, with nearly 80% occurring only once. V was cut by 2 bases and J by 2 bases, with 14 bases left in between. The CDR3 contains 16 residues. Per germline, CDR1 LGHNT and CDR2 FRNRAP. Described time point: cycle 4 day 1 (C4D1), after around six weeks of nivolumab. All the patients suffered relapse after autologous stem cell transplantation, and brentuximab vedotin exposure differed. The data originate from a study of PD-1 blockade in classical Hodgkin lymphoma. The overall study: The study gave patients nivolumab 3 mg/kg intravenously every 2 weeks. Study-level points and caveats: Newly diagnosed and completely responding patients shared comparable baseline diversity.

This sample comprised peripheral blood mononuclear cells (PBMCs), obtained before the fourth cycle of nivolumab. This clonotype was sampled from a human donor with classical Hodgkin lymphoma. The V call is TRBV12-5, the J call TRBJ2-3, with a possible D match to TRBD1 (8 bases). CDR3 in DNA: TGTGCTAGTGGTTTGACCACAGGGGGGGACACAGATACGCAGTATTTT. Translating it yields CASGLTTGGDTDTQYF.